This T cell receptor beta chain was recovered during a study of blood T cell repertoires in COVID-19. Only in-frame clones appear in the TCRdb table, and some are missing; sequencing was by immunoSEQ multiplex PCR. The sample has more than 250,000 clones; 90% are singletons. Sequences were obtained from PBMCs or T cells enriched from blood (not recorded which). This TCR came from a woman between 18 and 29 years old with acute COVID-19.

In DNA form, the CDR3 reads TGTGCCAGCAGCTTATCGGCAGGCATAGACTACGAGCAGTACTTC. Residues: CASSLSAGIDYEQYF. This chain uses TRBV7-9 with TRBJ2-7; D uncertain. V was shortened by 2 bases and J by 3 bases, with 14 bases between the two germline ends. CDR1 is SEHNR and CDR2 is FQNEAQ in the germline V gene (reference sequence). The CDR3 is made up of 15 amino acids. Together with reference TRBV7-9 and TRBJ2-7, the CDR3 gives the full variable domain: DTGVSQNPRHKITKRGQNVTFRCDPISEHNRLYWYRQTLGQGPEFLTYFQNEAQLEKSRLLSDRFSAERPKGSFSTLEIQRTEQGDSAMYLCASSLSAGIDYEQYFGPGTRLTVT.